Listed here are 15 T cell receptor beta chains from one sample, sequenced in a study of blood T cell repertoires in COVID-19. Assay: immunoSEQ multiplex PCR; the TCRdb copy retains only in-frame clones and omits some. The table lists around 330,000 clones, roughly nine tenths of them singletons. Sequenced material: PBMCs or T cells enriched from blood (not recorded which). These receptors all stem from a man aged 55-75 years who had recovered from COVID-19.

The chain carries TRBV5-5 and TRBJ2-7; D is perhaps TRBD1 (6 bases). V lost 3 bases and J lost 4, with 14 bases in between. Germline assignment: CDR1 SGHKS and CDR2 YYEKEE (reference sequence). The CDR3 sequence is 14 residues long. The CDR3 DNA is TGTGCCAGCAGCTCGCAGGGGCGGAAATACGAGCAGTACTTC. Protein sequence: CASSSQGRKYEQYF.

CDR3 in amino acids: CASSPGAAGPISRLQYF. Written as DNA, the CDR3 is TGTGCCAGCAGCCCCGGGGCAGCGGGGCCGATCAGTCGCTTGCAGTATTTT. The V and J genes are TRBV11-3 and TRBJ2-3, with TRBD2 matching over 7 bases. CDR3 size: 17 residues. Germline V gene data show CDR1 as SGHNT and CDR2 as YENEEA. Trimming removed 5 bases from V and 11 bases from J; junction bases left unmatched: 22.

J is TRBJ1-1 and V is TRBV6-5, with a possible D match to TRBD1 (6 bases). The CDR3 consists of 14 residues. The germline V gene has CDR1 MNHEY and CDR2 SVGAGI. With 8 bases removed from V and 1 base from J, the gap between germline ends came to 14 bases. CDR3 amino acids: CASEAGEWNTEAFF. CDR3 nucleotide sequence: TGTGCCAGCGAGGCAGGGGAGTGGAACACTGAAGCTTTCTTT.

This clone appeared a single time. V gene TRBV6-5 combines with J gene TRBJ1-6; no clear D. This CDR3 contains 14 residues. Trimming took 6 bases from V and 3 from J, leaving 9 bases between them. Looked up from germline, CDR1 is MNHEY and CDR2 is SVGAGI. The CDR3 coding sequence is TGTGCCAGCAGAGACTTTGACTATAATTCACCCCTCCACTTT. Translated: CASRDFDYNSPLHF.

This chain connects TRBV15 to TRBJ1-5, with D hard to call. V lost 2 bases to trimming and J lost 6 bases, with 11 bases between them. The germline gives CDR1 LNHNV, CDR2 YYDKDF (reference sequence). This CDR3 comprises 14 residues. The CDR3 here is CATSRRNRGQPQHF. Written as DNA, the CDR3 is TGTGCCACCAGCAGACGCAACCGGGGTCAGCCCCAGCATTTT.

The chain carries TRBV4-1 and TRBJ1-5, with D perhaps matching TRBD1 (5 bases). The CDR3 extends over 15 amino acids. Germline CDR1 MGHRA, CDR2 YSYEKL. Trimming removed 0 bases at V and 4 bases at J, with 10 bases between. In DNA, the CDR3 is TGCGCCAGCAGCCAAGATTCAGGGAAGAATCAGCCCCAGCATTTT. Amino acids: CASSQDSGKNQPQHF.

This chain connects TRBV28 to TRBJ2-1; 7 bases match TRBD2. CDR3 length: 14 residues. V gave up 3 bases and J gave up 8 bases; unmatched junction bases: 7. Germline CDR1 is MDHEN and CDR2 is SYDVKM. CDR3 nucleotides: TGTGCCAGCAGTTTTCGTTTGGCGGGAGATGAGCAGTTCTTC. Translating gives CASSFRLAGDEQFF. Using reference TRBV28 and TRBJ2-1 for the parts outside the CDR3, the full variable domain is DVKVTQSSRYLVKRTGEKVFLECVQDMDHENMFWYRQDPGLGLRLIYFSYDVKMKEKGDIPEGYSVSREKKERFSLILESASTNQTSMYLCASSFRLAGDEQFFGPGTRLTVL.

This chain uses TRBV4-2 with TRBJ2-1; 8 bases are shared with TRBD2. The CDR3 consists of 14 residues. The germline CDR1 and CDR2 sequences are LGHNA and YNFKEQ. V trimming: 1 base; J trimming: 6 bases; junction bases outside the gene matches: 2. The CDR3 nucleotides are TGTGCCAGCAGCCAAGCCGGGACTAGCAATGAGCAGTTCTTC. This encodes CASSQAGTSNEQFF.

V and J are TRBV19 and TRBJ2-3; 8 nucleotides agree with TRBD1. Trimming removed 9 bases from V and 5 bases from J; junction bases left unmatched: 4. CDR1 LNHDA and CDR2 SQIVND come from the germline V gene (reference sequence). CDR3 length: 12 residues. The CDR3 is CASRDRGDTQYF. As DNA, the CDR3 is TGTGCCAGCAGAGACAGGGGAGATACGCAGTATTTT.

A single count supports this clone. The chain uses TRBV18 and TRBJ2-5, with D perhaps TRBD2 (5 bases). Germline loops: CDR1 KGHSH, CDR2 LQKENI. V lost 0 bases and J 4 bases, leaving 12 bases between the germline ends. This CDR3 comprises 15 residues. The CDR3 nucleotides read TGTGCCAGCTCACCACCACAAAGGGCGGGAGAGACCCAGTACTTC. This gives the protein CASSPPQRAGETQYF.

The gene calls are TRBV9 and TRBJ1-1; TRBD1 agrees at 9 bases. With 4 bases clipped from V and 4 bases from J, the junction kept 8 bases outside the gene matches. This CDR3 comprises 15 residues. Germline assignment: CDR1 SGDLS and CDR2 YYNGEE. CDR3 bases: TGTGCCAGCAGCTCAAAGGGACAGGGCGGCACTGAAGCTTTCTTT. As protein: CASSSKGQGGTEAFF.

The V and J genes are TRBV3-1 (or the pseudogene TRBV3-2) and TRBJ1-1, with unresolved D. From germline, CDR1 is LGHDT and CDR2 YNNKEL (reference sequence). The CDR3 extends over 12 amino acids. Trimming removed 3 bases at V and 1 base at J, with 3 bases between. In DNA form, the CDR3 reads TGTGCCAGCAGCCACGGGAACACTGAAGCTTTCTTT. It specifies CASSHGNTEAFF.

The V call is TRBV6-5, the J call TRBJ1-4; perhaps TRBD1 as D (5 bases). The germline V gene encodes CDR1 MNHEY and CDR2 SVGAGI. V was clipped by 5 bases and J by 7 bases, with 17 bases between them. The CDR3 length is 15 residues. The CDR3 DNA sequence: TGTGCCAGCAGTACCGACAGAGTGGGTAGTGAAAAACTGTTTTTT. Translating it yields CASSTDRVGSEKLFF.

The V call is TRBV11-2, the J call TRBJ2-7; TRBD1 matches 12 bases. J was trimmed by 7 bases and V by 7 bases; bases with no gene match: 11. Germline loops: CDR1 SGHAT, CDR2 FQNNGV. The CDR3 spans 15 residues. This chain's CDR3 is CASTRPGQGAEEQYF. In DNA form, the CDR3 reads TGTGCCAGCACCCGACCGGGACAGGGGGCCGAGGAGCAGTACTTC.

This chain links TRBV6-5 with TRBJ2-1, with TRBD1 matching over 8 bases. The CDR3 is 15 amino acids. Germline values: CDR1 MNHEY, CDR2 SVGAGI. V gave up 5 bases and J gave up 5 bases; unmatched junction bases: 8. The CDR3 DNA is TGTGCCAGCAGTCCCGGGACAGGCGCCCACAATGAGCAGTTCTTC. Translation gives CASSPGTGAHNEQFF.